This T cell receptor (beta chain) was found in a study of blood T cell repertoires in COVID-19. The CDR3 is 13 amino acids. Germline CDR1 and CDR2: SNHLY and FYNNEI. V was clipped by 5 bases and J by 6 bases; unmatched bases: 3. TCRdb's copy holds only in-frame clones and misses some; the assay was immunoSEQ multiplex PCR. The profile shows under 200,000 clones, 80% to 90% of them singletons. The sequenced sample consisted of peripheral blood. The chain has TRBV2 and TRBJ2-7; 11 nucleotides align to TRBD1. This clonotype was sampled from a man aged 55 to 70 with acute or convalescent COVID-19. The CDR3: CASSSGQGVEQYF. CDR3 bases: TGTGCCAGCAGTTCGGGACAGGGGGTCGAGCAGTACTTC.